This T cell receptor beta chain derives from a study of blood T cells in healthy people across ages. Next came a second PCR, run for roughly 7 to 12 cycles, which used a sample-barcoded 5' primer along with a J-beta primer mix. TCRdb analysed the 5' RACE reads with MiXCR anew, one entry per CDR3 protein. The profile shows over a million distinct CDR3 sequences, 45% of them singletons. With V trimmed by 5 bases and J by 6 bases, 7 bases remained unmatched. Germline V lookup: CDR1 MNHEY, CDR2 SVGAGI. This CDR3 is built from 15 residues. The sample was blood. This clonotype was obtained from a woman aged 60 to 75 in good health. The rearrangement joins TRBV6-5 to TRBJ2-1; 10 positions match TRBD2. CDR3 bases: TGTGCCAGCAGTGGTAGCGGGAGGAGAGCCAATGAGCAGTTCTTC. Translating gives CASSGSGRRANEQFF.